This T cell receptor beta chain comes out of a study of blood T cell repertoires in COVID-19. Per the germline V gene, CDR1 is SGHNT and CDR2 is YYREEE (reference sequence). The V end was cut by 2 bases, the J end by 5 bases, with 7 bases between. This CDR3 is 13 amino acids long. Here immunoSEQ multiplex PCR was the method, and the copy in TCRdb shows in-frame clones only, minus some. The table lists over 70,000 clones, 80% of them singletons, with about 20% in the top ten. The TCR comes from a man between 65 and 85 years old who had recovered from COVID-19. The chain recombines TRBV5-4 with TRBJ1-4; perhaps TRBD1 as D (6 bases). Sequencing input: peripheral blood. The CDR3 here is CASSLRGNEKLFF. The CDR3 DNA follows: TGTGCCAGCAGCTTAAGGGGGAATGAAAAACTGTTTTTT.